What follows is one TCR beta chain and its context. The target antigen is unknown. This entry comes from a study of siplizumab effects on memory and regulatory T cells. CDR1 SEHNR and CDR2 FQNEAQ come from the germline V gene (reference sequence). After removal of 2 bases from V and 4 bases from J, the junction contained 6 bases not matched to a gene. This CDR3 contains 16 residues. Regarding the study as a whole: Sequences below about 10^-5 frequency were poorly captured. As a result, only a minor fraction of alloreactive clones mapped to unstimulated subsets. Siplizumab significantly reduced alloreactive sequences traceable to unstimulated CD4+ memory cells. Alloreactive CD4+ clones that could be mapped were on average approximately 69% Treg-derived with siplizumab, against 25% to 30% in controls.

Assay used: immunoSEQ multiplex PCR; TCRdb lists only in-frame clones, some missing. The sample shows 99,000 or so clones, about 93% of them seen only once. The rearrangement joins TRBV7-9 to TRBJ2-7; TRBD2 matches 12 bases. The sample was non-Treg CD4+ T cells sorted from blood. This clonotype was sampled from a human donor in good health. CDR3 DNA sequence: TGTGCCAGCAGCTTATTCGGACTAGCGGGACGGTACGAGCAGTACTTC. It codes for CASSLFGLAGRYEQYF.